These 28 T cell receptor beta chains were all obtained from the same sample, sequenced in a study of cytomegalovirus exposure and HLA in healthy donors (dated by TCRdb to 2016 to 2017). Library construction relied on the immunoSEQ multiplex PCR assay. For the multiplex PCR, a mixture combining 60 forward primers for TCR Vbeta segments and 13 reverse primers for TCR Jbeta segments was used. The clones in this table, taken by TCRdb from immuneACCESS, are in-frame only. Not every clone is retained; where verified, under half of the shortfall comes from an unresolved V gene, and the cause of the rest is unknown. For this sample the table gives 100,000 to 150,000 clones, of which roughly 77% were detected only once. Clones ranked in the top ten supply about 1.8% of the sample. Sequencing input: PBMCs. The receptor set was obtained from a man aged 18 to 35 in good health and CMV-seronegative.

This clone occurred once. The chain couples TRBV7-6 to TRBJ1-4; D is perhaps TRBD1 (5 bases). The germline V gene encodes CDR1 SGHVS and CDR2 FNYEAQ. V lost 0 bases and J lost 5, with 10 bases in between. This CDR3 comprises 15 residues. The DNA for the CDR3 is TGTGCCAGCAGCTTAGCGTCGGGGGAGAATGAAAAACTGTTTTTT. This codes for CASSLASGENEKLFF.

The CDR3 bases are TGTGCCAGCTCACCGACAGGTTTTGAAGAGACCCAGTACTTC. Translation: CASSPTGFEETQYF. The chain employs TRBV18 and TRBJ2-5; D might be TRBD1 (6 bases). The CDR3 is 14 residues long. The V gene lost 3 bases and the J gene lost 3 bases, with 11 bases spanning the gap. The germline V gene encodes CDR1 KGHSH and CDR2 LQKENI.

This clone has a handful of counts. V usage is TRBV6-1 and J usage is TRBJ1-1, with TRBD1 identical over 9 bases. With 4 bases clipped from V and 8 bases from J, the junction kept 5 bases outside the gene matches. Germline CDR1 is MNHNS and CDR2 is SASEGT. The CDR3 extends over 13 amino acids. The DNA for the CDR3 is TGTGCCAGCAGTGTCGACAGGGGGAGCGAAGCTTTCTTT. Translating gives CASSVDRGSEAFF.

CDR3 coding DNA: TGTGCCAGCAGCCCCCTAAGGACAGGGGGTTTCTATGGCTACACCTTC. It encodes CASSPLRTGGFYGYTF. The chain employs TRBV9 and TRBJ1-2, with 10 bases lining up with TRBD1. This CDR3 is built from 16 residues. CDR1 and CDR2 from the germline V gene are SGDLS and YYNGEE. V was pared by 4 bases and J by 4 bases, with 10 bases of the junction left unmatched.

The chain uses TRBV14 and TRBJ2-7, with 10 bases identical to TRBD1. This CDR3 is 15 amino acids long. Germline V gene data show CDR1 as SGHDN and CDR2 as FVKESK. Unmatched junction bases numbered 7, after V lost 2 bases and J lost 6 bases. Written as DNA, the CDR3 is TGTGCCAGCAGCCAACTGGGACAGGGGTTAGTCGAGCAGTACTTC. Protein sequence: CASSQLGQGLVEQYF.

The genes are TRBV15 and TRBJ1-1, with 8 bases lining up with TRBD1. Germline assignment: CDR1 LNHNV and CDR2 YYDKDF (reference sequence). The V segment lost 2 bases and the J segment 0 bases; nucleotides outside the gene matches: 8. The CDR3 length is 17 residues. CDR3 DNA: TGTGCCACCAGCAGAACCGACAGGGGACTCATGAACACTGAAGCTTTCTTT. This gives the protein CATSRTDRGLMNTEAFF.

As to this clone: An end of the junction does not agree with germline; a read error may underlie this. The CDR3 DNA follows: TGTGCCAGTAGTGAGTCATATTCACCCCTCCACTTT. Translated, it gives CASSESYSPLHF. The chain combines TRBV2 with TRBJ1-6; D unclear. Germline V gives CDR1 SNHLY, CDR2 FYNNEI. The CDR3 consists of 12 residues.

The gene calls are TRBV13 and TRBJ1-1; D gene ambiguous. The length of the CDR3 is 14 residues. V was pared by 5 bases and J by 2 bases, with 12 bases between. Germline CDR1 is PRHDT and CDR2 is FYEKMQ (reference sequence). Here the CDR3 reads CASSHGSGNTEAFF. CDR3 sequence (DNA): TGTGCCAGCAGCCACGGGAGTGGTAACACTGAAGCTTTCTTT. Full variable domain (rest looked up from reference TRBV13 and TRBJ1-1): AAGVIQSPRHLIKEKRETATLKCYPIPRHDTVYWYQQGPGQDPQFLISFYEKMQSDKGSIPDRFSAQQFSDYHSELNMSSLELGDSALYFCASSHGSGNTEAFFGQGTRLTVV.

V and J are TRBV11-3 and TRBJ2-2; 11 bases are shared with TRBD1. The germline gives CDR1 SGHNT, CDR2 YENEEA. The CDR3 totals 15 residues. Trimming cost V 5 bases and J 5 bases; bases outside gene matches: 4. DNA for the CDR3: TGTGCCAGCAGCACCGGACAGGGGGCGACCGGGGAGCTGTTTTTT. This codes for CASSTGQGATGELFF.

This sequence joins TRBV11-2 and TRBJ2-5; 9 bases match TRBD2. This CDR3 spans 16 amino acids. The germline CDR1 and CDR2 sequences are SGHAT and FQNNGV. The V segment lost 2 bases and the J segment 4 bases; nucleotides outside the gene matches: 8. This chain's CDR3 is CASSLPGRGGGETQYF. The CDR3 nucleotides read TGTGCCAGCAGCTTACCGGGGCGGGGGGGCGGAGAGACCCAGTACTTC.

The chain couples TRBV7-8 to TRBJ2-2; 10 nucleotides align to TRBD2. The CDR3 is 16 amino acids. Losses at the gene ends were 3 bases for V and 1 base for J; bases not matched to a gene: 2. Germline assignment: CDR1 SGHVS and CDR2 FQNEAQ. CDR3 loop: CASSFTSGVNTGELFF. For the CDR3, the DNA is TGTGCCAGCAGCTTCACTAGCGGGGTGAACACCGGGGAGCTGTTTTTT.

V usage is TRBV18 and J usage is TRBJ2-4; 7 bases agree with TRBD1. V lost 4 bases and J lost 1; bases outside the gene matches: 4. Germline V gene lookup returns CDR1 KGHSH and CDR2 LQKENI. CDR3 length equals 15 residues. The CDR3, as DNA: TGTGCCAGCTCACGCACAGGGGTGGCCAAAAACATTCAGTACTTC. Its translation is CASSRTGVAKNIQYF.

The chain uses TRBV6-1 and TRBJ2-7; D unclear. Germline V gene data show CDR1 as MNHNS and CDR2 as SASEGT. V dropped 2 bases and J dropped 6 bases, with 8 bases sitting between them. This CDR3 is built from 12 residues. In DNA, the CDR3 is TGTGCCAGCAGTGAATATAGTATCGAGCAGTACTTC. Protein product: CASSEYSIEQYF.

J is TRBJ1-2 and V is TRBV5-6, with 8 positions matching TRBD1. V trimming: 4 bases; J trimming: 2 bases; junction bases outside the gene matches: 4. This CDR3 is built from 14 residues. Germline V gene sequence: CDR1 SGHDT, CDR2 YYEEEE. CDR3 bases: TGTGCCAGCAGCCCCGGACAGGGAAACTATGGCTACACCTTC. Amino acids: CASSPGQGNYGYTF.

This chain joins TRBV5-8 and TRBJ2-6, with D perhaps matching TRBD2 (6 bases). V dropped 4 bases and J dropped 1 base, with 12 bases sitting between them. The CDR3 is 16 residues long. CDR1 is SGHTS, CDR2 YDEGEE, per germline. The chain's CDR3 is CASSKGRGSGANVLTF. CDR3 DNA: TGTGCCAGCAGCAAAGGGCGGGGTTCTGGGGCCAACGTCCTGACTTTC.

This clone was observed a handful of times. The chain carries TRBV13 and TRBJ2-7; D perhaps matches TRBD2 (5 bases). The CDR3 is 13 amino acids. Germline loops: CDR1 PRHDT, CDR2 FYEKMQ (reference sequence). Trimming removed 6 bases at V and 2 bases at J, with 11 bases between. Written as DNA, the CDR3 is TGTGCCAGCAGGATCAGCGGCACCTACGAGCAGTACTTC. It specifies CASRISGTYEQYF.

V usage is TRBV6-4 and J usage is TRBJ1-1; possible D gene TRBD1, 6 bases. CDR3 length: 16 residues. The V end was cut by 3 bases, the J end by 1 base, with 15 bases between. The germline gives CDR1 MRHNA, CDR2 SNTAGT. CDR3: CASSESFGTQNTEAFF. In DNA form, the CDR3 reads TGTGCCAGCAGTGAATCTTTTGGGACACAGAACACTGAAGCTTTCTTT.

The chain is built from TRBV10-2 and TRBJ2-2, with 10 positions matching TRBD1. V lost 8 bases, J lost 5 bases, and 2 bases stayed unmatched. CDR1 WSHSY and CDR2 SAAADI come from the germline V gene. The CDR3 sequence is 13 residues long. The CDR3 loop is CASEGQGTGELFF. CDR3 DNA sequence: TGCGCCAGCGAGGGACAGGGGACCGGGGAGCTGTTTTTT.

The chain recombines TRBV29-1 with TRBJ1-4; 8 bases are a match to TRBD1. Trimming took 5 bases from V and 7 from J; bases not matched to a gene: 12. Per the germline V gene, CDR1 is SQVTM and CDR2 is ANQGSEA. This CDR3 comprises 15 residues. The CDR3 region is CSVRGHQGATEKLFF. For the CDR3, the DNA is TGCAGCGTTCGCGGCCACCAGGGGGCGACTGAAAAACTGTTTTTT.

The chain combines TRBV6-5 with TRBJ2-3; tentatively, D is TRBD1 (5 bases). The CDR3 extends over 15 amino acids. Germline CDR1 is MNHEY and CDR2 is SVGAGI. V was clipped by 5 bases and J by 2 bases, with 14 bases between them. The CDR3 sequence is CASSRTRTSTDTQYF. The CDR3 bases are TGTGCCAGCAGTCGGACACGGACCTCCACAGATACGCAGTATTTT.

The genes are TRBV10-3 and TRBJ2-7; 7 positions agree with TRBD1. This CDR3 spans 14 amino acids. V shed 6 bases, J shed 3 bases, and the junction held 8 bases outside the gene matches. Germline CDR1 ENHRY, CDR2 SYGVKD. CDR3 region: CAIRGTGVGYEQYF. The CDR3 coding sequence is TGTGCCATCAGGGGCACAGGGGTTGGCTACGAGCAGTACTTC.

Only one count was recorded for this clone. V is TRBV7-3 and J is TRBJ2-5; 13 bases agree with TRBD2. The length of the CDR3 is 16 residues. J gave up 4 bases and V 5 bases, and 7 bases lay outside the gene matches. Germline CDR1 is SGHTA and CDR2 is FQGTGA. The CDR3 DNA follows: TGTGCCAGCAGCGCCGGGACTAGCGGGGTCTCAGAGACCCAGTACTTC. Residues: CASSAGTSGVSETQYF.

The rearrangement joins TRBV7-8 to TRBJ2-7; D unclear. The CDR3 extends over 12 amino acids. The germline V gene encodes CDR1 SGHVS and CDR2 FQNEAQ. The V end was cut by 4 bases, the J end by 3 bases, with 7 bases between. The CDR3 sequence: CASSSPSYEQYF. DNA of the CDR3: TGTGCCAGCAGCTCGCCTAGCTACGAGCAGTACTTC. The full variable domain, with the rest looked up from reference TRBV7-8 and TRBJ2-7, is GAGVSQSPRYKVAKRGQDVALRCDPISGHVSLFWYQQALGQGPEFLTYFQNEAQLDKSGLPSDRFFAERPEGSVSTLKIQRTQQEDSAVYLCASSSPSYEQYFGPGTRLTVT.

The chain couples TRBV28 to TRBJ1-1; D may be TRBD1 (5 bases). CDR1 and CDR2 from the germline V gene are MDHEN and SYDVKM. Deletions cut 6 bases from V and 5 bases from J, with 13 bases between. This CDR3 has 13 residues. CDR3 sequence: CASRKSGGTEAFF. The CDR3 region has the DNA TGTGCCAGCAGGAAGTCCGGGGGTACTGAAGCTTTCTTT.

The V call is TRBV7-2, the J call TRBJ2-7; tentative D call: TRBD1 (6 bases). Germline CDR1 and CDR2: SGHTA and FQGNSA. V dropped 1 base and J dropped 5 bases, with 27 bases sitting between them. The CDR3 runs to 19 residues. The CDR3 sequence is CASSLVMGAYEVTEDEQYF. CDR3 DNA: TGTGCCAGCAGCTTAGTAATGGGGGCCTATGAGGTCACGGAGGACGAGCAGTACTTC.

The chain joins TRBV4-1 to TRBJ1-2, with a tentative D call TRBD1 (6 bases). Germline-derived CDR1 and CDR2 are MGHRA and YSYEKL. The CDR3 contains 15 residues. The V end lost 4 bases, the J end lost 0 bases, and 12 bases lay between the germline ends. CDR3 bases: TGCGCCAGCAGCCTGGGTCAGGGGACTAACTATGGCTACACCTTC. It encodes CASSLGQGTNYGYTF.

V is TRBV19 and J is TRBJ1-5; 10 nucleotides agree with TRBD1. The V segment lost 3 bases and the J segment 7 bases; nucleotides outside the gene matches: 3. Germline V gene lookup returns CDR1 LNHDA and CDR2 SQIVND (reference sequence). This CDR3 spans 14 amino acids. CDR3 sequence reads: CASSILDRGQPQHF. The DNA of the CDR3 is TGTGCCAGTAGTATCCTGGACAGGGGGCAGCCCCAGCATTTT.

The rearrangement uses TRBV29-1 and TRBJ1-1, with 8 bases that match TRBD1. This CDR3 is 12 amino acids long. V lost 6 bases and J lost 3; bases outside the gene matches: 3. CDR1 and CDR2 from the germline V gene are SQVTM and ANQGSEA. CDR3 in amino acids: CSVGQGDTEAFF. CDR3 nucleotide sequence: TGCAGCGTAGGACAGGGCGACACTGAAGCTTTCTTT.